The 23 T cell receptor beta chains in this list originate from one sample, sequenced in a study of cytomegalovirus exposure and HLA in healthy donors. PCR primers comprised 60 Vbeta and 13 Jbeta primers. TCRdb's table, derived via immunoSEQ multiplex PCR, lists solely in-frame clones and lacks some. This table holds under 200,000 clones, around nine tenths found once. The specimen sequenced was PBMCs. The source of these receptors is a young woman in good health and CMV-seronegative.

The genes are TRBV18 and TRBJ1-6; D possibly corresponds to TRBD1 (5 bases). The germline CDR1 and CDR2 sequences are KGHSH and LQKENI. The CDR3 has 17 amino acids. V shed 2 bases and J shed 1 base, with 12 bases lying between them. Here the CDR3 reads CASSPISGVSYNSPLHF. In DNA, the CDR3 is TGTGCCAGCTCACCAATTTCGGGGGTGTCCTATAATTCACCCCTCCACTTT.

The chain combines TRBV7-3 with TRBJ2-2, with D unclear. The CDR3 runs 13 residues. With 3 bases removed from V and 4 bases from J, the gap between germline ends came to 6 bases. CDR1 is SGHTA, CDR2 FQGTGA, per germline. Written as DNA, the CDR3 is TGTGCCAGCAGCTTCACAGCCACCGGGGAGCTGTTTTTT. This encodes CASSFTATGELFF.

The V gene is TRBV5-4, the J gene TRBJ1-1; 11 nucleotides line up with TRBD1. Trimming at V came to 5 bases and at J to 4 bases, leaving 1 base not matched to a gene. Germline CDR1 SGHNT, CDR2 YYREEE (reference sequence). The CDR3 is 13 residues long. This CDR3 reads CASRGQGGTEAFF. For the CDR3, the DNA is TGTGCCAGCAGGGGACAGGGGGGCACTGAAGCTTTCTTT.

V gene TRBV6-1 combines with J gene TRBJ2-7; 8 positions agree with TRBD1. The CDR3 sequence is 12 residues long. J gave up 6 bases and V 6 bases, and 4 bases lay outside the gene matches. CDR1 is MNHNS, CDR2 SASEGT, per germline. The CDR3 nucleotides are TGTGCCAGCAGAATGACAGGGGTCGAGCAGTACTTC. It encodes CASRMTGVEQYF.

The J gene is TRBJ2-7, the V gene TRBV25-1; 10 nucleotides match TRBD1. This CDR3 has 15 amino acids. Germline CDR1 reads MGHDK; CDR2 reads SYGVNS. V was clipped by 6 bases and J by 4 bases; unmatched bases: 9. The CDR3 DNA reads TGTGCCAGCAGCCAGTTAGGGGACAGGGGTTACGAGCAGTACTTC. Residues: CASSQLGDRGYEQYF.

J is TRBJ2-7 and V is TRBV5-1; D is unresolved. The V gene's germline CDR1 is SGHRS and CDR2 YFSETQ. Trimming took off 4 bases at V and 0 bases at J, with 11 bases between the two ends. The CDR3 covers 14 residues. DNA for the CDR3: TGCGCCAGCAGCGTCTCGTCCCTCTCCTACGAGCAGTACTTC. Translated, it gives CASSVSSLSYEQYF.

This chain uses TRBV19 with TRBJ2-1, with TRBD2 matching over 7 bases. The CDR3 contains 16 residues. V gave up 5 bases and J gave up 1 base; unmatched junction bases: 8. Germline V CDR1 and CDR2: LNHDA, SQIVND (reference sequence). The CDR3 nucleotides read TGTGCCAGTAGTCCAGAACCCGGGGGGTCCTACAATGAGCAGTTCTTC. Translation: CASSPEPGGSYNEQFF.

This chain joins TRBV5-1 and TRBJ1-2; a possible D gene is TRBD1 (6 bases). Trimming took off 0 bases at V and 6 bases at J, with 9 bases between the two ends. This CDR3 contains 13 residues. Looked up from germline, CDR1 is SGHRS and CDR2 is YFSETQ. The CDR3 reads CASSLGQANGYTF. As DNA, the CDR3 is TGCGCCAGCAGCTTGGGACAGGCAAATGGCTACACCTTC.

J is TRBJ1-5 and V is TRBV5-1, with TRBD1 matching over 8 bases. The V gene's germline CDR1 is SGHRS and CDR2 YFSETQ. After removal of 0 bases from V and 0 bases from J, the junction contained 5 bases not matched to a gene. The CDR3 has 17 residues. The CDR3 DNA reads TGCGCCAGCAGCTTGGCCCTGACAGGGGATAGCAATCAGCCCCAGCATTTT. Translated: CASSLALTGDSNQPQHF.

CDR3 loop: CASRGGQGLGGEQFF. Here the CDR3 DNA reads TGTGCCAGTAGAGGGGGACAGGGCCTAGGTGGTGAGCAGTTCTTC. The rearrangement uses TRBV19 and TRBJ2-1, with TRBD1 identical over 9 bases. The J segment lost 9 bases and the V segment lost 6 bases, leaving 12 bases of the junction unmatched. This CDR3 is built from 15 residues. Per the germline V gene, CDR1 is LNHDA and CDR2 is SQIVND (reference sequence).

This clone has only a few counts. V usage is TRBV10-1 and J usage is TRBJ2-7, with 9 bases fitting TRBD1. Germline V gives CDR1 WNHNN, CDR2 SYGVQD (reference sequence). V lost 3 bases and J lost 5; bases outside the gene matches: 5. This CDR3 spans 14 amino acids. Here the CDR3 reads CASSDNRGRHEQYF. The CDR3 bases are TGCGCCAGCAGTGATAACAGGGGGCGGCACGAGCAGTACTTC.

The rearrangement uses TRBV19 and TRBJ1-2, with a possible D match to TRBD1 (5 bases). Trimming stripped 7 bases from V and 2 bases from J, with 23 bases between. CDR1 and CDR2 from the germline V gene are LNHDA and SQIVND (reference sequence). The CDR3 is 17 residues long. CDR3 bases: TGTGCCAGTACCTTAAGGGATGGACACCCCAGGAACTATGGCTACACCTTC. Residues: CASTLRDGHPRNYGYTF.

V and J are TRBV19 and TRBJ2-3; 11 positions agree with TRBD2. The CDR3 is 14 residues long. Germline V gene lookup returns CDR1 LNHDA and CDR2 SQIVND (reference sequence). V trimming: 5 bases; J trimming: 5 bases; junction bases outside the gene matches: 3. CDR3 sequence: CASSPGLAGDTQYF. The CDR3 coding sequence is TGTGCCAGTAGTCCTGGACTAGCGGGAGATACGCAGTATTTT. The full variable domain, in which reference TRBV19 and TRBJ2-3 provide the parts outside the CDR3, is DGGITQSPKYLFRKEGQNVTLSCEQNLNHDAMYWYRQDPGQGLRLIYYSQIVNDFQKGDIAEGYSVSREKKESFPLTVTSAQKNPTAFYLCASSPGLAGDTQYFGPGTRLTVL.

The V gene is TRBV25-1, the J gene TRBJ2-7; D possibly corresponds to TRBD1 (6 bases). This CDR3 comprises 13 residues. Trimming left V 7 bases short and J 3 bases short, with 13 bases between. Per the germline V gene, CDR1 is MGHDK and CDR2 is SYGVNS. DNA for the CDR3: TGTGCCAGCACTCCGGGACAAAGCTACGAGCAGTACTTC. Its protein is CASTPGQSYEQYF.

This clone was detected only a few times. The chain couples TRBV10-2 to TRBJ2-6; the D is unclear. The CDR3 consists of 13 residues. V gave up 4 bases and J gave up 2 bases, with 3 bases separating them. Germline assignment: CDR1 WSHSY and CDR2 SAAADI. In DNA form, the CDR3 reads TGCGCCAGCAGTGCTACTGGGGCCAACGTCCTGACTTTC. Amino acid sequence: CASSATGANVLTF.

The chain recombines TRBV2 with TRBJ1-1; TRBD1 agrees at 9 bases. The CDR3 covers 15 residues. The germline V gene has CDR1 SNHLY and CDR2 FYNNEI. Trimming at V came to 0 bases and at J to 7 bases, leaving 6 bases not matched to a gene. CDR3 loop: CASSEAFSDRGEAFF. The DNA for the CDR3 is TGTGCCAGCAGTGAAGCCTTTTCGGACAGGGGTGAAGCTTTCTTT.

This rearrangement joins TRBV29-1 to TRBJ2-5, with D perhaps matching TRBD2 (6 bases). V was pared by 7 bases and J by 5 bases, with 17 bases between. Germline CDR1 and CDR2: SQVTM and ANQGSEA. The CDR3 has 13 residues. The chain's CDR3 is CSAGERARETQYF. The CDR3 bases are TGCAGCGCCGGTGAGCGGGCGAGGGAGACCCAGTACTTC.

The CDR3 here is CATRITGGKDQFF. DNA of the CDR3: TGTGCCACCAGAATCACAGGGGGCAAAGACCAGTTCTTC. The V gene is TRBV15, the J gene TRBJ2-1, with 9 bases aligning to TRBD1. CDR1 is LNHNV, CDR2 YYDKDF, per germline (reference sequence). The CDR3 is 13 amino acids. V gave up 6 bases and J gave up 13 bases; unmatched junction bases: 10.

The rearrangement links TRBV27 to TRBJ1-6, with D unclear. V shed 8 bases and J shed 7 bases, with 15 bases lying between them. Per the germline V gene, CDR1 is MNHEY and CDR2 is SMNVEV (reference sequence). There are 14 residues in the CDR3. CDR3 loop: CASSSRVLNSPLHF. Written as DNA, the CDR3 is TGTGCCAGCTCCTCTCGGGTGTTGAATTCACCCCTCCACTTT.

This clone showed up just once. The chain is built from TRBV19 and TRBJ1-2, with TRBD1 identical over 10 bases. J was trimmed by 4 bases and V by 7 bases; bases with no gene match: 9. CDR3 size: 15 residues. Germline CDR1 and CDR2: LNHDA and SQIVND (reference sequence). In DNA form, the CDR3 reads TGTGCCAGTAATCCCGACAGGGGGCAGGGCTATGGCTACACCTTC. Translating it yields CASNPDRGQGYGYTF.

This chain links TRBV11-2 with TRBJ2-1; a possible D gene is TRBD2 (6 bases). The CDR3 has 15 amino acids. V lost 4 bases to trimming and J lost 8 bases, with 18 bases between them. Germline CDR1 SGHAT, CDR2 FQNNGV. The CDR3 region is CASSSWDSSNDEQFF. As DNA, the CDR3 is TGTGCCAGCAGCTCCTGGGACTCCTCGAACGATGAGCAGTTCTTC.

V and J are TRBV7-2 and TRBJ2-3; 7 nucleotides line up with TRBD2. The CDR3 length is 16 residues. Per germline, CDR1 SGHTA and CDR2 FQGNSA. Losses at the gene ends were 1 base for V and 2 bases for J; bases not matched to a gene: 6. CDR3 DNA: TGTGCCAGCAGCTTAGAGTCCGCGGGGGTCACAGATACGCAGTATTTT. Its protein product is CASSLESAGVTDTQYF. Drawing the rest from reference TRBV7-2 and TRBJ2-3, the complete variable domain is GAGVSQSPSNKVTEKGKDVELRCDPISGHTALYWYRQSLGQGLEFLIYFQGNSAPDKSGLPSDRFSAERTGGSVSTLTIQRTQQEDSAVYLCASSLESAGVTDTQYFGPGTRLTVL.

This clone has a handful of counts. V is TRBV2 and J is TRBJ1-4; 9 positions match TRBD1. Germline V gives CDR1 SNHLY, CDR2 FYNNEI. V shed 8 bases and J 5 bases; nucleotides not matched to a gene: 6. The CDR3 runs to 14 residues. This CDR3 is CASGVGTGNEKLFF. Here the CDR3 DNA reads TGTGCCAGCGGGGTGGGGACAGGGAATGAAAAACTGTTTTTT. The full variable domain, its missing parts supplied by reference TRBV2 and TRBJ1-4, is EPEVTQTPSHQVTQMGQEVILRCVPISNHLYFYWYRQILGQKVEFLVSFYNNEISEKSEIFDDQFSVERPDGSNFTLKIRSTKLEDSAMYFCASGVGTGNEKLFFGSGTQLSVL.